The T cell receptor beta chain described here comes from a study of CD8 T cells in Susac syndrome. Study-level results: In its TCR sequencing and HLA analysis, the study acknowledged that the number of individuals was relatively small.

Looked up from germline, CDR1 is MNHEY and CDR2 is SMNVEV (reference sequence). The length of the CDR3 is 15 residues. J lost 5 bases, V lost 5 bases, and 12 bases had no gene match. As to this clonotype: Its antigen is currently unknown.

TCR beta was sequenced from blood CD8+ and CD4+ T cells. Both CD4+ and CD8+ T cells were negatively isolated, and TEMRA cells underwent FACS enrichment. Reverse transcription used roughly 0.45 to 1 ug RNA and random hexamers. The authors amplified TCR beta CDR3 across 54 Vbeta and 13 Jbeta using immunoSEQ multiplex PCR. In TCRdb, the immunoSEQ multiplex PCR reads were re-called with MiXCR into one record per CDR3 protein. The table shows just over 150,000 distinct CDR3 sequences, with nearly 97% occurring only once. The sample taken for sequencing was CD8+ T cells from PBMCs. The receptor's source is a human donor with multiple sclerosis. The chain recombines TRBV27 with TRBJ2-7; the match to TRBD2 covers 7 bases. CDR3 protein: CASSPYTGGRDEQYF. DNA for the CDR3: TGTGCCAGCAGTCCGTACACGGGAGGTAGGGACGAGCAGTACTTC.